These 14 T cell receptor beta chains share one sample of origin, sequenced in a study of T-cell memory formation after mild COVID-19. TCRdb recomputed calls from the 5' RACE reads with MiXCR, one row per CDR3 protein. The table lists some 250,000 distinct CDR3 sequences, approximately 9% of them singletons. Sequenced: PBMCs or a T cell subset sorted from them (not recorded which). Every receptor here comes from a man aged 18-30 years who had mild COVID-19 (a few samples of this study predate the infection). Cell type and time point are not known.

The rearrangement uses TRBV4-3 and TRBJ2-5; 10 bases agree with TRBD2. CDR1 and CDR2 from the germline V gene are LGHNA and YSLEER. The CDR3 consists of 18 residues. The junction had 9 bases not matched to a gene; V was cut back by 0 bases and J by 2 bases. The CDR3 reads CASSQDHRLAGAQETQYF. DNA of the CDR3: TGCGCCAGCAGCCAAGATCATAGGCTAGCGGGGGCTCAAGAGACCCAGTACTTC.

V and J are TRBV6-5 and TRBJ2-7; D is undetermined. CDR3 length equals 14 residues. Per the germline V gene, CDR1 is MNHEY and CDR2 is SVGAGI. Trimming removed 1 base from V and 3 bases from J, with 10 bases in between. The DNA for the CDR3 is TGTGCCAGCAGTTACTTACGGTCGGGCTACGAGCAGTACTTC. This gives the protein CASSYLRSGYEQYF.

This chain uses TRBV6-6 with TRBJ2-1, with TRBD1 matching over 8 bases. The germline CDR1 and CDR2 sequences are MNHNY and SVGAGI (reference sequence). With 7 bases clipped from V and 4 bases from J, the junction kept 6 bases outside the gene matches. The CDR3 is made up of 14 amino acids. CDR3 bases: TGTGCCAGCAAGACGACAGGGGTTTACAATGAGCAGTTCTTC. It specifies CASKTTGVYNEQFF.

At least ten counts were recorded for this clonotype. The V and J genes are TRBV5-1 and TRBJ2-7; perhaps TRBD1 as D (6 bases). Trimming removed 4 bases at V and 4 bases at J, with 15 bases between. This CDR3 is built from 14 residues. The V gene's germline CDR1 is SGHRS and CDR2 YFSETQ. CDR3 sequence (DNA): TGCGCCAGCAGCGCAACAGGGAAGGGATACGAGCAGTACTTC. Amino acid sequence: CASSATGKGYEQYF.

V gene TRBV28 combines with J gene TRBJ1-1, with 7 bases aligning to TRBD1. CDR3 length: 13 residues. V dropped 6 bases and J dropped 9; count of bases not matched to a gene: 10. Germline values: CDR1 MDHEN, CDR2 SYDVKM. The CDR3 bases are TGTGCCAGCAGCTCCTGGACAGGACCTCAAGCTTTCTTT. Translating gives CASSSWTGPQAFF.

V and J are TRBV20-1 and TRBJ1-5; D might be TRBD1 (5 bases). V lost 2 bases, J lost 5 bases, and 13 bases lay in between. The CDR3 has 14 residues. Germline lookup yields CDR1 DFQATT and CDR2 SNEGSKA (reference sequence). The CDR3 DNA follows: TGCAGTGCTAGAACCCAAGGGGAAGATCAGCCCCAGCATTTT. Protein sequence: CSARTQGEDQPQHF.

This clonotype has just a few counts. V and J are TRBV10-3 and TRBJ2-6; 8 bases are a match to TRBD1. CDR3 length equals 16 residues. Germline-derived CDR1 and CDR2 are ENHRY and SYGVKD. Trimming at V came to 10 bases and at J to 0 bases, leaving 8 bases not matched to a gene. The CDR3 nucleotides are TGTGCCACCAGAGGACAGGGCAGCTCTGGGGCCAACGTCCTGACTTTC. Its protein is CATRGQGSSGANVLTF.

The chain uses TRBV9 and TRBJ2-7; TRBD1 matches 12 bases. The ends lost 4 bases at V and 7 bases at J; junction bases unmatched: 9. CDR3 length: 15 amino acids. Germline V gene lookup returns CDR1 SGDLS and CDR2 YYNGEE. CDR3 protein: CASSRAGTGGEEQYF. CDR3 bases: TGTGCCAGCAGCCGAGCCGGGACAGGGGGCGAAGAGCAGTACTTC.

There are a few counts of this clonotype. The J gene is TRBJ1-6, the V gene TRBV5-6; D is unclear. Germline lookup yields CDR1 SGHDT and CDR2 YYEEEE. V was pared by 4 bases and J by 8 bases, with 10 bases between. This CDR3 spans 13 amino acids. CDR3 DNA: TGTGCCAGCAGCAGAGGGATCGATTCACCCCTCCACTTT. Translation: CASSRGIDSPLHF. The full variable domain, its missing parts supplied by reference TRBV5-6 and TRBJ1-6, is DAGVTQSPTHLIKTRGQQVTLRCSPKSGHDTVSWYQQALGQGPQFIFQYYEEEERQRGNFPDRFSGHQFPNYSSELNVNALLLGDSALYLCASSRGIDSPLHFGNGTRLTVT.

V usage is TRBV20-1 and J usage is TRBJ1-1; D call uncertain. CDR3 length: 13 amino acids. Germline CDR1 DFQATT, CDR2 SNEGSKA (reference sequence). V lost 6 bases, J lost 5 bases, and 16 bases lay in between. CDR3 sequence: CSAPGQMGTEAFF. The CDR3 DNA is TGCAGTGCCCCCGGCCAGATGGGGACTGAAGCTTTCTTT.

This clonotype was counted at least ten times. This rearrangement joins TRBV4-1 to TRBJ2-3; a possible D gene is TRBD2 (5 bases). The germline gives CDR1 MGHRA, CDR2 YSYEKL. Trimming took 5 bases from V and 0 from J, leaving 12 bases between them. The CDR3 loop spans 15 amino acids. The CDR3 here is CASSLSGSSTDTQYF. DNA for the CDR3: TGCGCCAGCAGCTTAAGCGGTTCTAGCACAGATACGCAGTATTTT.

V usage is TRBV5-1 and J usage is TRBJ2-1; TRBD1 matches at 12 bases. CDR3 length: 13 residues. Per the germline V gene, CDR1 is SGHRS and CDR2 is YFSETQ. J gave up 10 bases and V 4 bases, and 3 bases lay outside the gene matches. The DNA for the CDR3 is TGCGCCAGCAGCATAGGGACAGGGGGCGAGCAGTTCTTC. Residues: CASSIGTGGEQFF.

The rearrangement links TRBV24-1 to TRBJ2-5; D gene uncertain. From germline, CDR1 is KGHDR and CDR2 SFDVKD. V was shortened by 7 bases and J by 1 base, with 9 bases between the two germline ends. There are 13 residues in the CDR3. The CDR3 sequence: CATRDRTQETQYF. The CDR3 DNA is TGTGCCACCAGGGACCGAACCCAAGAGACCCAGTACTTC.

The sample holds a few counts of this clonotype. The CDR3 DNA follows: TGCAGTGCTCAGATCAGGGGGGCACGGAATTCACCCCTCCACTTT. It codes for CSAQIRGARNSPLHF. V usage is TRBV20-1 and J usage is TRBJ1-6; 7 bases align to TRBD1. V dropped 5 bases and J dropped 7; count of bases not matched to a gene: 11. The germline CDR1 and CDR2 sequences are DFQATT and SNEGSKA (reference sequence). The CDR3 is 15 residues long.